The 13 T cell receptor beta chains listed next were all sequenced from one sample in a study of human T cells and chemical hapten exposure. Time point denoted: pre-sensitization, week 0. Treatment defined: therapeutic diphenylcyclopropenone sensitization with weekly scalp DPC. MiXCR was run by TCRdb on the RACE reads, yielding one entry per CDR3 protein. The table lists roughly 60,000 distinct CDR3 sequences, about 7% of them singletons. The sequenced sample was whole blood, obtained in connection with sensitization to the hapten diphenylcyclopropenone (DPC). These receptors all come from a woman aged 25 to 45 with alopecia areata. Some clones in this sample may be carry-over from other donors' samples.

There are many counts of this clonotype. The CDR3 sequence is CASSPPGGEAFF. CDR3 DNA: TGTGCCAGCAGCCCCCCTGGGGGCGAGGCTTTCTTT. The V call is TRBV12-3 or TRBV12-4, the J call TRBJ1-1, with TRBD1 as a possible D gene (6 bases). CDR3 length: 12 amino acids. Trimming left V 6 bases short and J 11 bases short, with 16 bases between.

The rearrangement links TRBV14 to TRBJ2-5; 13 bases map to TRBD2. The CDR3 totals 15 residues. The germline V gene has CDR1 SGHDN and CDR2 FVKESK. V gave up 4 bases and J gave up 5 bases; unmatched junction bases: 4. The DNA for the CDR3 is TGTGCCAGCAGCCCGTGGACTAGCGGGGGTGAGACCCAGTACTTC. Its translation: CASSPWTSGGETQYF.

This chain links TRBV5-6 with TRBJ2-5; D might be TRBD1 or TRBD2, each matching 5 bases. The CDR3 is 15 amino acids. V shed 0 bases and J shed 4 bases, with 13 bases lying between them. Germline V gives CDR1 SGHDT, CDR2 YYEEEE. For the CDR3, the DNA is TGTGCCAGCAGCTTGGTGTCCCGAGGGGCAGAGACCCAGTACTTC. Translating it yields CASSLVSRGAETQYF. The entire variable domain, with the rest obtained from reference TRBV5-6 and TRBJ2-5, is as follows: DAGVTQSPTHLIKTRGQQVTLRCSPKSGHDTVSWYQQALGQGPQFIFQYYEEEERQRGNFPDRFSGHQFPNYSSELNVNALLLGDSALYLCASSLVSRGAETQYFGPGTRLLVL.

In this sample, this clonotype turned up a few times. The CDR3 loop reads CSARDSQRGYTGELFF. CDR3 DNA sequence: TGCAGTGCTAGAGATAGCCAGCGGGGGTACACCGGGGAGCTGTTTTTT. V and J are TRBV20-1 and TRBJ2-2; 8 bases are a match to TRBD2. The ends lost 0 bases at V and 3 bases at J; junction bases unmatched: 6. Germline CDR1 reads DFQATT; CDR2 reads SNEGSKA (reference sequence). This CDR3 has 16 residues.

The chain employs TRBV20-1 and TRBJ2-3, with 14 bases matching TRBD2. Germline loops: CDR1 DFQATT, CDR2 SNEGSKA (reference sequence). This CDR3 contains 16 residues. Trimming at V came to 6 bases and at J to 2 bases, leaving 7 bases not matched to a gene. DNA of the CDR3: TGCAGTGCGAGACTAGCGGGAGGGCGGTTCACAGATACGCAGTATTTT. Translation gives CSARLAGGRFTDTQYF.

This clonotype was counted at least ten times. The V call is TRBV6-6, the J call TRBJ2-3; D not resolved. CDR3 length: 13 residues. Germline assignment: CDR1 MNHNY and CDR2 SVGAGI (reference sequence). Trimming stripped 2 bases from V and 1 base from J, with 4 bases between. For the CDR3, the DNA is TGTGCCAGCAGTTACAGGGGCACAGATACGCAGTATTTT. This encodes CASSYRGTDTQYF.

This clonotype was observed many times. The chain recombines TRBV7-9 with TRBJ1-3; the D gene is possibly TRBD1 (5 bases). Germline V gene lookup returns CDR1 SEHNR and CDR2 FQNEAQ (reference sequence). The germline V and J ends were trimmed by 0 bases and 1 base, with 10 bases remaining between them. This CDR3 has 16 residues. The chain's CDR3 is CASSLAGERSGNTIYF. As DNA, the CDR3 is TGTGCCAGCAGCTTAGCGGGGGAGAGGTCTGGAAACACCATATATTTT.

In this sample, this clonotype turned up many times. The CDR3 protein is CASSSGEGGVYNEQFF. The CDR3 region has the DNA TGTGCCAGCAGCTCAGGGGAGGGAGGTGTCTACAATGAGCAGTTCTTC. The chain combines TRBV5-4 with TRBJ2-1, with D perhaps matching TRBD2 (7 bases). The V end lost 3 bases, the J end lost 3 bases, and 16 bases lay between the germline ends. CDR1 is SGHNT, CDR2 YYREEE, per germline (reference sequence). This CDR3 region has 16 residues. Full variable domain (rest looked up from reference TRBV5-4 and TRBJ2-1): ETGVTQSPTHLIKTRGQQVTLRCSSQSGHNTVSWYQQALGQGPQFIFQYYREEENGRGNFPPRFSGLQFPNYSSELNVNALELDDSALYLCASSSGEGGVYNEQFFGPGTRLTVL.

As concerns this clonotype: This may be a read error: a much more frequent sequence differs by one nucleotide. V and J are TRBV5-6 and TRBJ2-1, with D possibly being TRBD1 or TRBD2 (5 bases each). Per germline, CDR1 SGHDT and CDR2 YYEEEE. The CDR3 runs to 16 residues. The CDR3 sequence: CASGLFGTGSYNEQFF. CDR3 in DNA: TGTGCCAGCGGCTTGTTTGGGACGGGCTCCTACAATGAGCAGTTCTTC.

This clonotype was counted at least ten times. The chain carries TRBV20-1 and TRBJ1-2; a possible D gene is TRBD1 (6 bases). The CDR3 totals 16 residues. Germline V gives CDR1 DFQATT, CDR2 SNEGSKA (reference sequence). Between the trimmed V and J ends, which lost 1 base and 10 bases, there was a span of 25 bases. The CDR3 DNA is TGCAGTGCTAGAGCAGGGGAGGCTGGAGCCCTCTCGGACTACACCTTC. Translation gives CSARAGEAGALSDYTF.

This clonotype was observed at least ten times. This chain joins TRBV12-3 or TRBV12-4 and TRBJ1-5; TRBD1 matches at 9 bases. V dropped 5 bases and J dropped 7; count of bases not matched to a gene: 6. CDR3 length equals 14 residues. The chain's CDR3 is CASSADRGRQPQHF. Written as DNA, the CDR3 is TGTGCCAGCAGTGCGGACAGGGGCCGACAGCCCCAGCATTTT.

This clonotype was detected ten times or more. V usage is TRBV7-8 and J usage is TRBJ1-2; perhaps TRBD1 as D (6 bases). Germline V CDR1 and CDR2: SGHVS, FQNEAQ. The CDR3 length is 15 residues. Trimming took off 5 bases at V and 0 bases at J, with 13 bases between the two ends. The CDR3 protein is CASSTPTGANYGYTF. The CDR3 nucleotides are TGTGCCAGCAGCACGCCGACAGGAGCTAACTATGGCTACACCTTC.

This clonotype was counted ten times or more. The V gene is TRBV20-1, the J gene TRBJ1-5, with D perhaps matching TRBD1 (5 bases). Germline CDR1 DFQATT, CDR2 SNEGSKA (reference sequence). V lost 5 bases to trimming and J lost 3 bases, with 11 bases between them. This CDR3 comprises 13 residues. The CDR3 bases are TGCAGTGCTGGGCGGGGGGTCAATCAGCCCCAGCATTTT. Translating it yields CSAGRGVNQPQHF.